Presented here are 25 T cell receptor beta chains from one specimen sequenced in a study of T cells after yellow fever vaccination. MiXCR was run by TCRdb on the 5' RACE reads, yielding one entry per CDR3 protein. The repertoire has 300,000 to 350,000 distinct CDR3 sequences, 4% of them found once; the top ten carry roughly 24%. The source was PBMCs, collected 5 days after the yellow fever booster vaccination. These receptors originate from a man between 18 and 35 years old who received the YFV17D yellow fever vaccine.

The chain is built from TRBV10-3 and TRBJ1-1; TRBD1 matches 7 bases. Germline V CDR1 and CDR2: ENHRY, SYGVKD. V lost 9 bases to trimming and J lost 6 bases; unmatched junction nucleotides: 7. This CDR3 has 12 residues. Written as DNA, the CDR3 is TGTGCCATAACAGACAGGGCTTCTGAAGCTTTCTTT. Protein product: CAITDRASEAFF.

This chain connects TRBV30 to TRBJ1-2; a weak D match, TRBD1 (5 bases). The germline gives CDR1 GTSNPN, CDR2 SVGIG (reference sequence). Trimming shortened V by 5 bases and J by 2 bases, and 12 bases separated the two germline ends. The CDR3 is 13 amino acids. CDR3 protein: CAWGDRLNYGYTF. DNA of the CDR3: TGTGCCTGGGGGGACCGATTGAACTATGGCTACACCTTC.

This clonotype showed up just a few times. The chain employs TRBV4-3 and TRBJ2-3, with 9 bases aligning to TRBD2. With 3 bases clipped from V and 0 bases from J, the junction kept 13 bases outside the gene matches. CDR3 length equals 19 residues. The germline CDR1 and CDR2 sequences are LGHNA and YSLEER. CDR3 region: CASSHLTSGGPHSTDTQYF. The CDR3 DNA reads as TGCGCCAGCAGCCATCTCACGAGCGGGGGGCCCCATAGCACAGATACGCAGTATTTT.

This clonotype was observed many times. The chain carries TRBV24-1 and TRBJ2-7; D unclear. This CDR3 is built from 15 residues. Trimming removed 4 bases at V and 2 bases at J, with 14 bases between. The germline V gene encodes CDR1 KGHDR and CDR2 SFDVKD. CDR3 sequence (DNA): TGTGCCACCAGTGACCATCAACGTGGCCCCTACGAGCAGTACTTC. Protein: CATSDHQRGPYEQYF.

The CDR3 here is CSGEVTDTQYF. The CDR3 nucleotides read TGCAGCGGGGAAGTAACAGATACGCAGTATTTT. The chain is built from TRBV29-1 and TRBJ2-3; D is ambiguous. CDR1 and CDR2 from the germline V gene are SQVTM and ANQGSEA. V was pared by 7 bases and J by 3 bases, with 8 bases between. This CDR3 spans 11 amino acids.

The chain combines TRBV12-3 or TRBV12-4 with TRBJ2-2; D is possibly TRBD1 (6 bases). This CDR3 region has 15 residues. Trimming pared 7 bases from V and 0 bases from J, leaving 12 bases between. The CDR3 here is CASNVRGSNTGELFF. Written as DNA, the CDR3 is TGTGCCAGCAACGTCAGGGGTTCGAACACCGGGGAGCTGTTTTTT.

In its sample, this clonotype was seen many times. The genes are TRBV5-1 and TRBJ1-1; D unclear. Germline CDR1 and CDR2: SGHRS and YFSETQ. Trimming took off 0 bases at V and 6 bases at J, with 15 bases between the two ends. The CDR3 extends over 15 amino acids. DNA of the CDR3: TGCGCCAGCAGCTTGGAGTCCAGTTTCTCCGCTGAAGCTTTCTTT. It specifies CASSLESSFSAEAFF.

This clonotype was recorded at least ten times. The chain links TRBV7-8 to TRBJ2-1, with D possibly being TRBD1 (7 bases). V gave up 0 bases and J gave up 8 bases, with 8 bases separating them. Germline V gene data show CDR1 as SGHVS and CDR2 as FQNEAQ. CDR3 size: 13 residues. The CDR3 DNA sequence: TGTGCCAGCAGCTTAGCCAGGGGGGATGAGCAGTTCTTC. Its translation is CASSLARGDEQFF.

This clonotype showed up just a few times. The chain has TRBV27 and TRBJ1-4; the D gene is possibly TRBD1 (5 bases). Germline V gene lookup returns CDR1 MNHEY and CDR2 SMNVEV (reference sequence). The CDR3 length is 14 residues. V was shortened by 5 bases and J by 8 bases, with 15 bases between the two germline ends. CDR3 residues: CASSPRPRGEKLFF. The CDR3 DNA sequence: TGTGCCAGCAGTCCCCGGCCTCGGGGGGAAAAACTGTTTTTT.

Worth noting for this clonotype: This may arise from a read error, as a much more abundant clone is one base away. V gene TRBV11-1 combines with J gene TRBJ2-7; perhaps TRBD1 as D (7 bases). V lost 5 bases and J 0 bases, leaving 20 bases between the germline ends. CDR1 is SGHAT and CDR2 is FQDESV in the germline V gene (reference sequence). This CDR3 is built from 17 residues. CDR3 DNA sequence: TGTGCCAGCAGCGCACGGGTCAGGGGGGCGAGCTCCTACGAGCAGTACTTC. This encodes CASSARVRGASSYEQYF.

V usage is TRBV6-2 or TRBV6-3 and J usage is TRBJ2-5, with a weak D call TRBD1 (6 bases). Germline CDR1 MNHEY, CDR2 SVGEGT. Between the trimmed V and J ends, which lost 5 bases and 5 bases, there was a span of 15 bases. The CDR3 loop spans 14 amino acids. In nucleotides, the CDR3 is TGTGCCAGCAGTCACACAGGGATCGGGGAGACCCAGTACTTC. Amino acids: CASSHTGIGETQYF.

This clonotype was detected a few times. The chain is built from TRBV18 and TRBJ1-2; 10 nucleotides align to TRBD1. Germline CDR1 KGHSH, CDR2 LQKENI. The CDR3 runs to 15 residues. The junction had 5 bases not matched to a gene; V was cut back by 3 bases and J by 4 bases. CDR3 sequence: CASSPGQGGAYGYTF. The CDR3 DNA follows: TGTGCCAGCTCACCCGGACAGGGGGGGGCCTATGGCTACACCTTC.

In this sample, this clonotype turned up many times. CDR3 sequence reads: CASGLVRFPASEDNEQFF. CDR3 bases: TGTGCTAGTGGTTTGGTACGCTTTCCAGCGTCGGAAGATAATGAGCAGTTCTTC. The chain couples TRBV12-5 to TRBJ2-1; no clear D. V dropped 0 bases and J dropped 7 bases, with 22 bases sitting between them. The CDR3 length is 18 residues. Germline V gene data show CDR1 as LGHNT and CDR2 as FRNRAP.

This clonotype was observed a handful of times. CDR3 DNA: TGTGCCAGCAGTTGGACGCCGGGGTTGTACTACGAGCAGTACTTC. As protein: CASSWTPGLYYEQYF. The rearrangement links TRBV6-1 to TRBJ2-7; tentatively, D is TRBD2 (5 bases). The CDR3 is 15 residues long. Trimming pared 5 bases from V and 3 bases from J, leaving 17 bases between. Germline lookup yields CDR1 MNHNS and CDR2 SASEGT.

The V and J genes are TRBV5-1 and TRBJ2-7, with 10 bases matching TRBD2. This CDR3 has 14 amino acids. V lost 2 bases and J lost 9; bases outside the gene matches: 8. Germline-derived CDR1 and CDR2 are SGHRS and YFSETQ. CDR3 DNA sequence: TGCGCCAGCAGCTTAGCGGGGGGGCTCTCCGGGCAGTACTTC. It codes for CASSLAGGLSGQYF.

This clonotype was seen a handful of times. The CDR3 region has the DNA TGTGCCAGCAGCCCAGCCAGGGGAAACCTGTATGGCTACACCTTC. Its protein product is CASSPARGNLYGYTF. This chain links TRBV9 with TRBJ1-2, with D possibly being TRBD1 (6 bases). The V and J ends lost 4 bases and 5 bases respectively, with 18 bases between them. This CDR3 spans 15 amino acids. Per the germline V gene, CDR1 is SGDLS and CDR2 is YYNGEE.

This clonotype showed up just a few times. This chain connects TRBV12-3 or TRBV12-4 to TRBJ2-6; TRBD1 matches at 7 bases. The CDR3 is 15 amino acids. V was pared by 4 bases and J by 8 bases, with 8 bases of the junction left unmatched. The CDR3 nucleotides read TGTGCCAGCAGTTCCCGACAGGGTGGTACCAACGTCCTGACTTTC. Protein: CASSSRQGGTNVLTF.

This clonotype appeared a few times. This sequence joins TRBV19 and TRBJ2-1; maybe TRBD1 (7 bases). Germline CDR1 reads LNHDA; CDR2 reads SQIVND (reference sequence). Trimming cost V 7 bases and J 8 bases, with 21 bases left between them. This CDR3 comprises 15 residues. The CDR3: CASTSIGGGLDEQFF. The CDR3 region has the DNA TGTGCCAGTACCTCGATTGGAGGGGGCTTGGATGAGCAGTTCTTC.

This clonotype was seen at least ten times. The chain carries TRBV5-1 and TRBJ2-1; no clear D gene. Trimming removed 4 bases from V and 4 bases from J, with 12 bases in between. The CDR3 runs 14 residues. The germline gives CDR1 SGHRS, CDR2 YFSETQ. CDR3 region: CASSLEIPYNEQFF. The CDR3 DNA reads TGCGCCAGCAGCCTTGAGATACCTTACAATGAGCAGTTCTTC.

Ten or more counts support this clonotype. The genes are TRBV7-2 and TRBJ2-3, with TRBD2 matching over 8 bases. Germline V gives CDR1 SGHTA, CDR2 FQGNSA. This CDR3 spans 18 amino acids. V lost 4 bases, J lost 0 bases, and 12 bases stayed unmatched. The CDR3 loop is CASSSGWSGGRSTDTQYF. The CDR3 DNA follows: TGTGCCAGCAGCTCCGGATGGAGCGGGGGACGTAGCACAGATACGCAGTATTTT.

As concerns this clonotype: A much more abundant neighbour one base away suggests this may be a read error. Because it lacks the conserved phenylalanine or tryptophan at the end, this CDR3 is likely a read error. The chain carries TRBV7-3 and TRBJ2-2, with D unclear. Trimming left V 2 bases short and J 7 bases short, with 8 bases between. This CDR3 is 13 amino acids long. Per the germline V gene, CDR1 is SGHTA and CDR2 is FQGTGA. The CDR3 sequence is CASSLGRNGELFI. CDR3 in DNA: TGTGCCAGCAGCTTAGGACGAAACGGGGAGCTGTTTATT.

This clonotype was detected only a few times. The chain couples TRBV7-3 to TRBJ2-2; 8 nucleotides match TRBD2. Germline CDR1 is SGHTA and CDR2 is FQGTGA. The CDR3 contains 18 residues. The V and J ends lost 3 bases and 5 bases, in that order; junction bases with no gene match: 14. CDR3 sequence (DNA): TGTGCCAGCAGCTTCTTCGCCCGGTCGGGGGGGGGAACCGGGGAGCTGTTTTTT. It codes for CASSFFARSGGGTGELFF.

This clonotype was recorded a few times. The chain employs TRBV5-6 and TRBJ1-2; tentatively, D is TRBD1 (5 bases). Germline V gene sequence: CDR1 SGHDT, CDR2 YYEEEE. The CDR3 spans 15 residues. The V and J ends lost 0 bases and 4 bases respectively, with 13 bases between them. CDR3 DNA: TGTGCCAGCAGCTTGGGGGCTGGGGCCAGCTATGGCTACACCTTC. It encodes CASSLGAGASYGYTF.

This clonotype was observed a few times. The chain recombines TRBV30 with TRBJ2-1; D ambiguous. Trimming cost V 3 bases and J 4 bases, with 10 bases left between them. Germline lookup yields CDR1 GTSNPN and CDR2 SVGIG (reference sequence). This CDR3 contains 13 residues. CDR3 DNA sequence: TGTGCCTGGAGCCCGAACTCATACAATGAGCAGTTCTTC. Residues: CAWSPNSYNEQFF. Combining the CDR3 with reference TRBV30 and TRBJ2-1 gives the whole variable domain SQTIHQWPATLVQPVGSPLSLECTVEGTSNPNLYWYRQAAGRGLQLLFYSVGIGQISSEVPQNLSASRPQDRQFILSSKKLLLSDSGFYLCAWSPNSYNEQFFGPGTRLTVL.

This clonotype showed up many times. The gene calls are TRBV7-2 and TRBJ2-3, with D perhaps being TRBD1 or TRBD2 (5 bases each). Trimming cost V 4 bases and J 0 bases, with 8 bases left between them. Germline V gene lookup returns CDR1 SGHTA and CDR2 FQGNSA. The CDR3 is 14 amino acids. CDR3 DNA: TGTGCCAGCAGCTCGAGGGGAAGCACAGATACGCAGTATTTT. Translated, it gives CASSSRGSTDTQYF. Full variable domain (remainder filled in from reference TRBV7-2 and TRBJ2-3): GAGVSQSPSNKVTEKGKDVELRCDPISGHTALYWYRQSLGQGLEFLIYFQGNSAPDKSGLPSDRFSAERTGGSVSTLTIQRTQQEDSAVYLCASSSRGSTDTQYFGPGTRLTVL.